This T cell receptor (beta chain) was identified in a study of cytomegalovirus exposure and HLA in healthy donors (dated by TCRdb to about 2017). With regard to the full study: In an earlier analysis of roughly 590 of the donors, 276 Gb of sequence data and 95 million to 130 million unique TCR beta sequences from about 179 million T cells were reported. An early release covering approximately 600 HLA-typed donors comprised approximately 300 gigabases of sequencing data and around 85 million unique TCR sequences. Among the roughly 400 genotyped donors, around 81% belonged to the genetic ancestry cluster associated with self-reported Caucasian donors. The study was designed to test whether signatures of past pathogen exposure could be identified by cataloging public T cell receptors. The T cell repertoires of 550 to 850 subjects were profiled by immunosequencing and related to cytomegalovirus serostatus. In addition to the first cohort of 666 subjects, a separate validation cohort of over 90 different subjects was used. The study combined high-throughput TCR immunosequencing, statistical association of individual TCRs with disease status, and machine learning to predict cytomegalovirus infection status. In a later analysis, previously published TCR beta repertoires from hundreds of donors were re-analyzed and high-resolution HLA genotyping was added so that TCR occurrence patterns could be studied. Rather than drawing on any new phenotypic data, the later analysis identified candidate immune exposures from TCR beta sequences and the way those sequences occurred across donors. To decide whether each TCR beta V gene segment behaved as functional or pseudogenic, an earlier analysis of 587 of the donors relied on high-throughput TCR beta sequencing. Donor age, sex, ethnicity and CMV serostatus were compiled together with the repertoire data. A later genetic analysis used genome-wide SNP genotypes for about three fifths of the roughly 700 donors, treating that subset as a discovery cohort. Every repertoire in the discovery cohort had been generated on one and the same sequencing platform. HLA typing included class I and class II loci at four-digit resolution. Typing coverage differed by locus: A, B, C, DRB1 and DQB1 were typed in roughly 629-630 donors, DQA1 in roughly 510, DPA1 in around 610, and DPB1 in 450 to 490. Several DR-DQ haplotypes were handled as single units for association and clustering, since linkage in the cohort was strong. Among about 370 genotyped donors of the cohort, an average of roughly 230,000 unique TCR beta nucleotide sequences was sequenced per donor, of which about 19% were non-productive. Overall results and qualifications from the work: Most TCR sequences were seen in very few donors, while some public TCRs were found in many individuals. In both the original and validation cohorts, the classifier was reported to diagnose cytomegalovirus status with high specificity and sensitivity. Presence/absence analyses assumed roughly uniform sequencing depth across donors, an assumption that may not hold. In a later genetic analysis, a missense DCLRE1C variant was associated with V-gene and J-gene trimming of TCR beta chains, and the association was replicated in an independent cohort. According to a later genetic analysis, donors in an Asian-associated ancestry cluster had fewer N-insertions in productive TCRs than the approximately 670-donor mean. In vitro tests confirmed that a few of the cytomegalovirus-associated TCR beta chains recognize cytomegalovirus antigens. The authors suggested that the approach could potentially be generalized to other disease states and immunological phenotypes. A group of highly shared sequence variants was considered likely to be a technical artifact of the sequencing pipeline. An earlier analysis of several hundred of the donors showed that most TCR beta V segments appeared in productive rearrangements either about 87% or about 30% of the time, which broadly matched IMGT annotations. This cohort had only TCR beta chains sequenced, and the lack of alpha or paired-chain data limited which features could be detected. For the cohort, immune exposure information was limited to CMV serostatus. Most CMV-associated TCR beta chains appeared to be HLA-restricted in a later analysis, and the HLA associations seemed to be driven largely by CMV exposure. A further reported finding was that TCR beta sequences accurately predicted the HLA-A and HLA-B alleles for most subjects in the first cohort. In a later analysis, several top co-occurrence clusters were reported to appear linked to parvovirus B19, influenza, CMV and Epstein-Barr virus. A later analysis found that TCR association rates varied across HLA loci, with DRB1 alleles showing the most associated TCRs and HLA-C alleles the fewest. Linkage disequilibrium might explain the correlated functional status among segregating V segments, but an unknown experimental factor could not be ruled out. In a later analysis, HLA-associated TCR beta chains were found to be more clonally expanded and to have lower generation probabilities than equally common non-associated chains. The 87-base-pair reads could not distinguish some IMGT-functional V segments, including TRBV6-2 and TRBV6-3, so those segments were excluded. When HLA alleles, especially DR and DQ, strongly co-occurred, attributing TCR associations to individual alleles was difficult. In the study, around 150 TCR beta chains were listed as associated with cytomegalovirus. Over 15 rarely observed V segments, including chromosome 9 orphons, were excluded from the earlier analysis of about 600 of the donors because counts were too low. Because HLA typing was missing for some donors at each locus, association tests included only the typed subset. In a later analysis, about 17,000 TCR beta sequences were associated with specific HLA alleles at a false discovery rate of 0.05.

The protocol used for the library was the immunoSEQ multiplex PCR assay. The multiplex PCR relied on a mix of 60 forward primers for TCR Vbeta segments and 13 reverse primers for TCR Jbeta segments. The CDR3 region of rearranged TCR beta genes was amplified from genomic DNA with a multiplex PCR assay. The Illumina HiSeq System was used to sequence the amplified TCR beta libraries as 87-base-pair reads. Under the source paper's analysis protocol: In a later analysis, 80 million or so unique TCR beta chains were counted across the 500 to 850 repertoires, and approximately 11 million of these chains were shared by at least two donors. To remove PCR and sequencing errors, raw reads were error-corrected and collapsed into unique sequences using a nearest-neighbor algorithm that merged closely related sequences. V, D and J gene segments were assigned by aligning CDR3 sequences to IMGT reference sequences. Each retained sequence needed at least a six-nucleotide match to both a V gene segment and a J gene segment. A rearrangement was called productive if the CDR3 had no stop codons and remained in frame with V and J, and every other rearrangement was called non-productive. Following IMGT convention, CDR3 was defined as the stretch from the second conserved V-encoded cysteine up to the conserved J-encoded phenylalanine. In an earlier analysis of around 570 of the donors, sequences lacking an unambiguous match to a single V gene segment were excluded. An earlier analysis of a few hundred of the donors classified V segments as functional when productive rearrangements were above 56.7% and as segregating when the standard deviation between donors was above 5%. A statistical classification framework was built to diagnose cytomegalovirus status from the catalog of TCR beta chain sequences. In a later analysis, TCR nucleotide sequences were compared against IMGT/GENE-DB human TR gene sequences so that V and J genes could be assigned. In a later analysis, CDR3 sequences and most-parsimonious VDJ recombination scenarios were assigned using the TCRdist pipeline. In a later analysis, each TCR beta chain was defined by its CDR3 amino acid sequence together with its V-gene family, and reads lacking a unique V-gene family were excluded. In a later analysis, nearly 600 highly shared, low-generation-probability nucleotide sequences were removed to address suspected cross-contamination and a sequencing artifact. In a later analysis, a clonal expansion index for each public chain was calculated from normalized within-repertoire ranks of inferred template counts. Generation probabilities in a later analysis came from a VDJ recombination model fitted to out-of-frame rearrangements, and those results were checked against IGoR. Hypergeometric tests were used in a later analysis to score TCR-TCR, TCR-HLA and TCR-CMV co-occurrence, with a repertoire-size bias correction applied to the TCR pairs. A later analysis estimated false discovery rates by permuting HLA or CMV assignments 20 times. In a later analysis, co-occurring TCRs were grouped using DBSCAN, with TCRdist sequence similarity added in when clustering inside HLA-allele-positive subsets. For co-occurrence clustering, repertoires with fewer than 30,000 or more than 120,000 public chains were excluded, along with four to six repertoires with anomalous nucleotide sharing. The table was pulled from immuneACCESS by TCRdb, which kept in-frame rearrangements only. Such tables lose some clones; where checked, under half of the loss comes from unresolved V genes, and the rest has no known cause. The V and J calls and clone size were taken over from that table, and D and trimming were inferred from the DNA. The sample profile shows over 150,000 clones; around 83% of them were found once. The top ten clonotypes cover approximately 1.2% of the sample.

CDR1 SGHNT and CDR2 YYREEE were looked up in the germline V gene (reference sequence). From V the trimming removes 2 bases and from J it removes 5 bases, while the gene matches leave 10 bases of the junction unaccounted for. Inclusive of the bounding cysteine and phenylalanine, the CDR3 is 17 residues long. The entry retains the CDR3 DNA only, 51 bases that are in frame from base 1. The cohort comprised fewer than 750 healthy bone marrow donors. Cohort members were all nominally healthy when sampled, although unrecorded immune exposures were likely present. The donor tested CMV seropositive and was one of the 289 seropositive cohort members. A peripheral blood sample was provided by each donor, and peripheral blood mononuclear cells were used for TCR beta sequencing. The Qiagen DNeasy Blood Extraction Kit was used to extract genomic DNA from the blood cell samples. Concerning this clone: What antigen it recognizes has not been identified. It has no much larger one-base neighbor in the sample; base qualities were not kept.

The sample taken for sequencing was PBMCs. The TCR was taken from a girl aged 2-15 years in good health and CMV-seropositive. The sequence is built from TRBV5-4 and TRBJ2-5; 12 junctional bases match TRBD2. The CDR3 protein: CASSLRVLAGGGETQYF. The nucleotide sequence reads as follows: TGTGCCAGCAGCTTAAGAGTACTAGCGGGGGGAGGGGAGACCCAGTACTTC. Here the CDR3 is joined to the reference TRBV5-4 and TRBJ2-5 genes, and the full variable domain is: ETGVTQSPTHLIKTRGQQVTLRCSSQSGHNTVSWYQQALGQGPQFIFQYYREEENGRGNFPPRFSGLQFPNYSSELNVNALELDDSALYLCASSLRVLAGGGETQYFGPGTRLLVL.